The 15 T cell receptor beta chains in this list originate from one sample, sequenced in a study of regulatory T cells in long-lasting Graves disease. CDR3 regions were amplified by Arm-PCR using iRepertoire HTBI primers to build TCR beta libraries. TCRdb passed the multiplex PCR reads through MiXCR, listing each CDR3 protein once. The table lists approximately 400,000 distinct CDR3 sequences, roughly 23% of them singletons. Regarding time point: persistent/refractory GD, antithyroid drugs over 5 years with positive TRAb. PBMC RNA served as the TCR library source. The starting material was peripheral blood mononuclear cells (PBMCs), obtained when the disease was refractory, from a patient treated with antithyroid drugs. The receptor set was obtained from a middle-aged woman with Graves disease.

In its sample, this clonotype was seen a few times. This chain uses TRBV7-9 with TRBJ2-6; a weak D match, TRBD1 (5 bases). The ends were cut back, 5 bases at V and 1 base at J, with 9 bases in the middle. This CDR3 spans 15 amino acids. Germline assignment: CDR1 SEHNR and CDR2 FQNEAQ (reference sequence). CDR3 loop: CASSSAGSGANVLTF. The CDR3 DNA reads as TGTGCCAGCAGCAGCGCAGGGTCTGGGGCCAACGTCCTGACTTTC.

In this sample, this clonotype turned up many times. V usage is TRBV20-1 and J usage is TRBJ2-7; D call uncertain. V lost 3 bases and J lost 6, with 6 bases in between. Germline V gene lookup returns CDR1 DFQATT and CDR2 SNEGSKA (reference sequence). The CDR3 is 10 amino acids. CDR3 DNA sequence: TGCAGTGCTAGTTATGGCGAGCAGTACTTC. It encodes CSASYGEQYF.

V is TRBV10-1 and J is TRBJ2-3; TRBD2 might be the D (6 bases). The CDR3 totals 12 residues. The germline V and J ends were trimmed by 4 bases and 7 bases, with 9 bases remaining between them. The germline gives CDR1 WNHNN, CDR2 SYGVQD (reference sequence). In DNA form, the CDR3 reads TGCGCCAGCAGTGGGGGCGGGAATACGCAGTATTTT. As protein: CASSGGGNTQYF.

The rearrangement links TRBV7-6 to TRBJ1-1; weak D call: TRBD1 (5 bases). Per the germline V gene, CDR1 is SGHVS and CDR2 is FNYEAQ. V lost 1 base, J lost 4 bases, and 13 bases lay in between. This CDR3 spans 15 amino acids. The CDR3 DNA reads TGTGCCAGCAGCTTAGGGAGGGGAGATGTCACTGAAGCTTTCTTT. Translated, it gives CASSLGRGDVTEAFF.

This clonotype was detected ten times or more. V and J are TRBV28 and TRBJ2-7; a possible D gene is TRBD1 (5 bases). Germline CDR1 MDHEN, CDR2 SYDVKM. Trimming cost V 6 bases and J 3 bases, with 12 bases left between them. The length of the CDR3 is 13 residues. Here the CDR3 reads CASSLPGNYEQYF. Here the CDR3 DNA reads TGTGCCAGCAGCTTACCAGGGAACTACGAGCAGTACTTC.

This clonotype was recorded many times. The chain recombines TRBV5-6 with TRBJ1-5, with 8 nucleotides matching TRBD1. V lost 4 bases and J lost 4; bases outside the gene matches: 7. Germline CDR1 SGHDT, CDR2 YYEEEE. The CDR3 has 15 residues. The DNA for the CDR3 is TGTGCCAGCAGCGACATGGACAGGGCGAATCAGCCCCAGCATTTT. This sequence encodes CASSDMDRANQPQHF.

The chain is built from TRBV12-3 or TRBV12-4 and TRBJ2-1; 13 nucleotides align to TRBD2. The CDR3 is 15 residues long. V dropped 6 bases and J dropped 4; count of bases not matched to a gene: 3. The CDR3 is CASRPLAGGYNEQFF. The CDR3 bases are TGTGCCAGCAGGCCACTAGCGGGAGGGTACAATGAGCAGTTCTTC.

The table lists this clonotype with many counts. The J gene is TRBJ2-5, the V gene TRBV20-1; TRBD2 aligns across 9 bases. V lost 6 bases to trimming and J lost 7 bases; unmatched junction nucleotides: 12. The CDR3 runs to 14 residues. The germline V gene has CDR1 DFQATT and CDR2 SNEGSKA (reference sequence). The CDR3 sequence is CSANLAGTGGTQYF. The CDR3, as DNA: TGCAGTGCGAACCTAGCGGGAACTGGGGGGACCCAGTACTTC.

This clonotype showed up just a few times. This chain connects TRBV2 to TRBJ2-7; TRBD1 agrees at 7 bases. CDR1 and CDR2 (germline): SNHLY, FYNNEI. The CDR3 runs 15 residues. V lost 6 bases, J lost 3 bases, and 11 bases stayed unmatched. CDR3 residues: CASSPGDRVGYEQYF. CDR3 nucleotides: TGTGCCAGCAGCCCTGGTGACAGGGTGGGCTACGAGCAGTACTTC.

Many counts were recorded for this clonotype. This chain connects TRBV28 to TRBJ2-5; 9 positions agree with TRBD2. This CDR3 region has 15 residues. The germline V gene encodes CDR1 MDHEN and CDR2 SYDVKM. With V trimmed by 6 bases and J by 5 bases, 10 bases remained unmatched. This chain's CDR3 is CASSGERLAVETQYF. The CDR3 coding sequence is TGTGCCAGCAGCGGGGAAAGACTAGCGGTGGAGACCCAGTACTTC.

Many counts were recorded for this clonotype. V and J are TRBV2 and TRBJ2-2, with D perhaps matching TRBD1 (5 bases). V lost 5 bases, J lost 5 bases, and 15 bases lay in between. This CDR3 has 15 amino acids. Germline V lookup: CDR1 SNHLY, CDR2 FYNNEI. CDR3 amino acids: CASSSDSPRTGELFF. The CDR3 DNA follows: TGTGCCAGCAGTTCCGACAGCCCGAGGACCGGGGAGCTGTTTTTT.

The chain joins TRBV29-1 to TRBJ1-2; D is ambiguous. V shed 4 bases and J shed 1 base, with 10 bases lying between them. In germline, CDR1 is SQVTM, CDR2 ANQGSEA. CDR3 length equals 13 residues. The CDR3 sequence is CSVGLSLNYGYTF. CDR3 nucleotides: TGCAGCGTTGGACTTTCCCTTAACTATGGCTACACCTTC.

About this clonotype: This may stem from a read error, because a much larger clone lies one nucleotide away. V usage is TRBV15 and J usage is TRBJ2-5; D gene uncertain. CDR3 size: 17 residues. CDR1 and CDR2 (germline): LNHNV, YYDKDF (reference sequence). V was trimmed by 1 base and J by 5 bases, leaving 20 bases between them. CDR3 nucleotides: TGTGCCACCAGCAGAGGATATCCTCTAGTGCGGTTCGAGACCCAGTACTTC. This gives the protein CATSRGYPLVRFETQYF. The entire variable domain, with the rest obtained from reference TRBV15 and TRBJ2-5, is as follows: DAMVIQNPRYQVTQFGKPVTLSCSQTLNHNVMYWYQQKSSQAPKLLFHYYDKDFNNEADTPDNFQSRRPNTSFCFLDIRSPGLGDTAMYLCATSRGYPLVRFETQYFGPGTRLLVL.

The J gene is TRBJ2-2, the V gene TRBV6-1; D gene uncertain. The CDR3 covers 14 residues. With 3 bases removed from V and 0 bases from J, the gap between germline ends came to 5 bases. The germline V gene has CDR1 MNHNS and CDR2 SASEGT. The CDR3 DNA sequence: TGTGCCAGCAGTGACAATACGAACACCGGGGAGCTGTTTTTT. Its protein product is CASSDNTNTGELFF.

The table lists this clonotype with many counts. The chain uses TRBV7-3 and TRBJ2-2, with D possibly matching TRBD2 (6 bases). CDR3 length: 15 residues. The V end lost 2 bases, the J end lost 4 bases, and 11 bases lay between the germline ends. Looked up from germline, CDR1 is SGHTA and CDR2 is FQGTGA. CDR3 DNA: TGTGCCAGCAGCTTACTGGGGGGTGGCACCGGGGAGCTGTTTTTT. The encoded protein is CASSLLGGGTGELFF.